These T cell receptor beta chains were read from a single sample in a study of radiotherapy plus CTLA-4 blockade in lung cancer. Some clones are missing from TCRdb's copy, which holds only in-frame ones; the method was immunoSEQ multiplex PCR. The sample carries tens of thousands of clones, roughly 71% recorded once. Source: peripheral blood, taken from a patient treated with radiotherapy plus ipilimumab. Every receptor here comes from a human donor with non-small cell lung cancer whose response to radiotherapy plus ipilimumab could not be evaluated. Both conserved end residues are part of each CDR3. D genes are given only for firm matches. Only some rows state a clone size, as once, few, many or a class for expanded clones.

NA	TRBJ1-2	NA	TRBV10-3	17	TGTGCCATCAGTGAGCCGCCCTCGATAACGATCACGGAGGGCTACACCTTC	CAISEPPSITITEGYTF
few	TRBJ2-7	TRBD1	TRBV6-6	15	TGTGCCAGCAGCCCTCAGGGACAGAGCTCCTACGAGCAGTACTTC	CASSPQGQSSYEQYF
once	TRBJ2-3	TRBD1	TRBV5-1	16	TGCGCCAGCAGCTTCGGACAGGGATATAGCACAGATACGCAGTATTTT	CASSFGQGYSTDTQYF
NA	TRBJ2-6	NA	TRBV5-1	15	TGCGCCAGCAGCATGGACAGCTCTGGGGCCAACGTCCTGACTTTC	CASSMDSSGANVLTF
NA	TRBJ1-1	NA	TRBV4-1	15	TGCGCCAGCAGCCAAGACCGGTCATCGAACACTGAAGCTTTCTTT	CASSQDRSSNTEAFF
NA	TRBJ2-7	NA	TRBV11-2	16	TGTGCCAGCAGCTTAGGGCGGGGGCCCGGGGCCTACGAGCAGTACTTC	CASSLGRGPGAYEQYF
NA	TRBJ1-6	NA	TRBV6-5	13	TGTGCCAGCAGTTACAGGGGCCGATCACCCCTCCACTTT	CASSYRGRSPLHF
once	TRBJ2-5	NA	TRBV2	11	TGTGCCAGCAGTTCCGGTGGTGGCCAGTACTTC	CASSSGGGQYF
NA	TRBJ2-7	TRBD1	TRBV28	13	TGTGCCAGCAGTGGACAGGCCCCCTACGAGCAGTACTTC	CASSGQAPYEQYF
NA	TRBJ1-4	NA	TRBV4-1	17	TGCGCCAGCAGCCAAGAACCCGGAGGGCCCTCAGTCGAAAAACTGTTTTTT	CASSQEPGGPSVEKLFF
once	TRBJ2-1	TRBD1	TRBV5-1	13	TGCGCCAGCAGCATCGGACAGGGGGGCGAGCAGTTCTTC	CASSIGQGGEQFF
few	TRBJ2-7	TRBD1	TRBV27	13	TGTGCCAGCAGTTTAGCGACAGGGTGGGAGCAGTACTTC	CASSLATGWEQYF
NA	TRBJ2-2	NA	TRBV5-1	14	TGCGCCAGCAGCCCCGGAGGGCGGGGCGGGGAGCTGTTTTTT	CASSPGGRGGELFF
NA	TRBJ2-4	TRBD1	TRBV2	16	TGTGCCAGCAGTGTACAGGGGGCAACGGCCAAAAACATTCAGTACTTC	CASSVQGATAKNIQYF
NA	TRBJ2-5	TRBD1	TRBV27	13	TGTGCCAGTGGGACAGGGGGCTTAGAGACCCAGTACTTC	CASGTGGLETQYF
NA	TRBJ2-7	TRBD1	TRBV18	13	TGTGCCAGCTCACCCGACAGGGTCCAGGAGCAGTACTTC	CASSPDRVQEQYF
NA	TRBJ2-7	NA	TRBV19	13	TGTGCCAGTAGTATAGGGCTAGCGCAAGAGCAGTACTTC	CASSIGLAQEQYF
NA	TRBJ2-7	NA	TRBV19	14	TGTGCCAGTAGTATAACGGGGATCACCTACGAGCAGTACTTC	CASSITGITYEQYF
medium-sized	TRBJ2-7	NA	TRBV4-3	13	TGCGCCAGCAGCCAAGAACCGGCTAGAAAGCAGTACTTC	CASSQEPARKQYF
NA	TRBJ2-7	TRBD1	TRBV4-3	16	TGCGCCAGCAGCCCCCACTCGGGGGACAGGGTCAACGAGCAGTACTTC	CASSPHSGDRVNEQYF
NA	TRBJ2-7	NA	TRBV6-1	13	TGTGCCAGCAGCTTGAGGGATTACTACGAGCAGTACTTC	CASSLRDYYEQYF
NA	TRBJ1-6	NA	TRBV5-6	17	TGTGCCAGCACCCAGACACTTCTCAAGTCCTATAATTCACCCCTCCACTTT	CASTQTLLKSYNSPLHF
NA	TRBJ2-3	TRBD2	TRBV5-1	15	TGCGCCAGCAGCTACCTAGCGGGAGGCACAGATACGCAGTATTTT	CASSYLAGGTDTQYF
NA	TRBJ1-4	NA	TRBV9	15	TGTGCCAGCAGCGTAGACCAGGGCGGAGAGGAAAAACTGTTTTTT	CASSVDQGGEEKLFF
NA	TRBJ2-1	TRBD2	TRBV7-2	14	TGTGCCAGCAGCTTCTTAGCGGGAGTTAATGAGCAGTTCTTC	CASSFLAGVNEQFF
NA	TRBJ2-7	TRBD1	TRBV4-1	15	TGCGCCAGCAGCCCGCGGACAGGAGCTTCTTACGAGCAGTACTTC	CASSPRTGASYEQYF
few	TRBJ2-1	TRBD2	TRBV9	16	TGTGCCAGCAGCGTAGACGGGAGGAGCTCCTACAATGAGCAGTTCTTC	CASSVDGRSSYNEQFF
NA	TRBJ2-3	TRBD2	TRBV5-6	17	TGTGCCAGCAGCTTGGCTCTAGCGGGAGGGACCACAGATACGCAGTATTTT	CASSLALAGGTTDTQYF